This T cell receptor (beta chain) was sequenced during a study of cytomegalovirus exposure and HLA in healthy donors. The CDR3 is made up of 12 amino acids. Trimming took off 8 bases at V and 0 bases at J, with 7 bases between the two ends. CDR1 is LNHNV, CDR2 YYDKDF, per germline (reference sequence). Overall study findings and caveats: The classifier reportedly diagnosed cytomegalovirus status with high specificity and sensitivity.

Note on this clone: What it binds is not known.

Assay: immunoSEQ multiplex PCR; the TCRdb copy retains only in-frame clones and omits some. This table holds around 49,000 clones, 90% to 95% found once. The TCR was taken from a woman aged 18-29 years in good health and CMV-seropositive. Material: PBMCs. The chain links TRBV15 to TRBJ1-1; no firm D call. In DNA, the CDR3 is TGTGCCACCGGGAGGGTGAACACTGAAGCTTTCTTT. Translating gives CATGRVNTEAFF.